This T cell receptor beta chain was found in a study of blood T cell repertoires in COVID-19. Original processing notes: Reference gene primer amplification gave nucleated cell count estimates. Method: immunoSEQ multiplex PCR; TCRdb's copy keeps in-frame clones and lacks some. V, J and clone size are taken as reported in that table, and D and trimming were inferred from the DNA itself. The table lists 110,000 to 150,000 clones, around 73% of them singletons. Per germline, CDR1 SGHVS and CDR2 FQNEAQ. V gave up 4 bases and J gave up 0 bases; unmatched junction bases: 2. This CDR3 contains 15 residues. The chain employs TRBV7-8 and TRBJ2-2; 7 nucleotides line up with TRBD1. The sequenced material came from PBMCs or T cells enriched from blood (not recorded which). This TCR was recovered from a woman between 45 and 65 years old who had recovered from COVID-19. This chain's CDR3 is CASSSQGANTGELFF. The CDR3 DNA is TGTGCCAGCAGCTCCCAGGGGGCGAACACCGGGGAGCTGTTTTTT.